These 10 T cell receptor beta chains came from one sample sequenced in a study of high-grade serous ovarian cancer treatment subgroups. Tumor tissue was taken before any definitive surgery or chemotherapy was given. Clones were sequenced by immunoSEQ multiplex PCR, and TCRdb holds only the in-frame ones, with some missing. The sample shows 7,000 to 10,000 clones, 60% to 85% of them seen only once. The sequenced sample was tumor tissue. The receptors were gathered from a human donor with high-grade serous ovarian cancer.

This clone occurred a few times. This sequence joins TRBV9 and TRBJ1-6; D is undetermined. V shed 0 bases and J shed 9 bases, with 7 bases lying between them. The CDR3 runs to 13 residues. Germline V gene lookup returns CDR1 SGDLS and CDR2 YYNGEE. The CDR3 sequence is CASSVGERSPLHF. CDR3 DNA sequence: TGTGCCAGCAGCGTAGGGGAACGTTCACCCCTCCACTTT. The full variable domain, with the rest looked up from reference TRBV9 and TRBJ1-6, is DSGVTQTPKHLITATGQRVTLRCSPRSGDLSVYWYQQSLDQGLQFLIQYYNGEERAKGNILERFSAQQFPDLHSELNLSSLELGDSALYFCASSVGERSPLHFGNGTRLTVT.

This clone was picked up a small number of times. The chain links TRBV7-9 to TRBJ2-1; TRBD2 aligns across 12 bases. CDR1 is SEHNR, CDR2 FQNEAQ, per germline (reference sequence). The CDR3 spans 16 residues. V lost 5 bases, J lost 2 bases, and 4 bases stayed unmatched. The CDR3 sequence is CASSNRLAGAYNEQFF. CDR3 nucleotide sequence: TGTGCCAGCAGCAACAGACTAGCGGGGGCCTACAATGAGCAGTTCTTC.

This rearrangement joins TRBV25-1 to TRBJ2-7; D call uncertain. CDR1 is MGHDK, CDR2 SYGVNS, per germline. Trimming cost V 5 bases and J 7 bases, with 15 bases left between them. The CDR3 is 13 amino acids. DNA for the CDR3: TGTGCCAGCAGTCCACGTGGGTCCCTTGAGCAGTACTTC. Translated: CASSPRGSLEQYF.

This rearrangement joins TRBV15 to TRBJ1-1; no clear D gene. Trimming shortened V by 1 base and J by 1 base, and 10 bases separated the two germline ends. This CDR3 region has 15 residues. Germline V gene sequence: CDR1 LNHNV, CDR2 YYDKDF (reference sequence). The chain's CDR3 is CATSRGLEPNTEAFF. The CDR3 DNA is TGTGCCACCAGCAGAGGATTAGAACCGAACACTGAAGCTTTCTTT.

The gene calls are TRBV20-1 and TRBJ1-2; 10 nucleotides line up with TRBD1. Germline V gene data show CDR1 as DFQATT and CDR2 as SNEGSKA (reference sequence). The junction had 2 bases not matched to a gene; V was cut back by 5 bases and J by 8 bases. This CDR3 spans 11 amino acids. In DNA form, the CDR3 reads TGCAGTGCTGGGGGACAGGGGGGCTACACCTTC. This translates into CSAGGQGGYTF.

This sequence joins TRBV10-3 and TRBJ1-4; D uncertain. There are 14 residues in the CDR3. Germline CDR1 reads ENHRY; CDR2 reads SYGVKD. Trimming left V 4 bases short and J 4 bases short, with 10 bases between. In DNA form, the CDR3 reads TGTGCCATCAGTGGTGGTCCGGGTAATGAAAAACTGTTTTTT. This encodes CAISGGPGNEKLFF.

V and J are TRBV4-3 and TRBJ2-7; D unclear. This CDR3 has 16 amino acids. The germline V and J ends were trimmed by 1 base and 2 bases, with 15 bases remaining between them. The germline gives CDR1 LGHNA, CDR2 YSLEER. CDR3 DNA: TGCGCCAGCAGCCAAGGAGATCCGGGTGGGGCCTACGAGCAGTACTTC. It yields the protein CASSQGDPGGAYEQYF.

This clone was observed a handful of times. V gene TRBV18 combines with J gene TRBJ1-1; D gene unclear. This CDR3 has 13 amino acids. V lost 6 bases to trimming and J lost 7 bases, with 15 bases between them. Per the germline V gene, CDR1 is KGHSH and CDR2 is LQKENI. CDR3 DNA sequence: TGTGCCAGCTCCCGCCTATCCGGGGTTGAAGCTTTCTTT. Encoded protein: CASSRLSGVEAFF.

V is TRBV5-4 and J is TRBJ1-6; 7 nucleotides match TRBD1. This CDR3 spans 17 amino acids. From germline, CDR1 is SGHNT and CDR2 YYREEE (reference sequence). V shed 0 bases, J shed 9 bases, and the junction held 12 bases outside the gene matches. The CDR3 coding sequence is TGTGCCAGCAGCTTGGCCAACCCTAGACAGGGAAGTTCACCCCTCCACTTT. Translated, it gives CASSLANPRQGSSPLHF. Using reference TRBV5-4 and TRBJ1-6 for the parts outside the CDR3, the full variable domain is ETGVTQSPTHLIKTRGQQVTLRCSSQSGHNTVSWYQQALGQGPQFIFQYYREEENGRGNFPPRFSGLQFPNYSSELNVNALELDDSALYLCASSLANPRQGSSPLHFGNGTRLTVT.

The CDR3 reads CAWRKGRDTEAFF. The CDR3 bases are TGTGCCTGGAGGAAGGGCAGGGACACTGAAGCTTTCTTT. The chain combines TRBV30 with TRBJ1-1; D is possibly TRBD1 (5 bases). The CDR3 loop spans 13 amino acids. Trimming took off 3 bases at V and 3 bases at J, with 11 bases between the two ends. CDR1 and CDR2 (germline): GTSNPN, SVGIG (reference sequence).